Presented here are 3 T cell receptor beta chains from one specimen sequenced in a study of T-cell memory formation after mild COVID-19. TCRdb analysed the 5' RACE reads with MiXCR anew, one entry per CDR3 protein. The table has around 83,000 distinct CDR3 sequences, 20% to 30% seen once; the top ten hold roughly two fifths. Material: PBMCs or a T cell subset sorted from them (not recorded which). The receptor source for this set is a man aged 18 to 30 who had mild COVID-19 (a few samples of this study predate the infection). Cell type and time point are not known.

A few counts support this clonotype. This chain connects TRBV4-1 to TRBJ2-2; 13 positions match TRBD2. Trimming took 7 bases from V and 5 from J; bases not matched to a gene: 4. CDR3 length equals 15 residues. Germline V gene lookup returns CDR1 MGHRA and CDR2 YSYEKL. In DNA, the CDR3 is TGCGCCAGCACAGGACTAGCGGGGGTTACCGGGGAGCTGTTTTTT. It encodes CASTGLAGVTGELFF.

This clonotype was detected a few times. J is TRBJ2-5 and V is TRBV7-9; 7 nucleotides agree with TRBD1. CDR1 is SEHNR and CDR2 is FQNEAQ in the germline V gene (reference sequence). This CDR3 is 14 amino acids long. J was trimmed by 4 bases and V by 5 bases; bases with no gene match: 7. The chain's CDR3 is CASSPDRAGETQYF. CDR3 DNA: TGTGCCAGCAGCCCAGACAGGGCCGGAGAGACCCAGTACTTC.

The chain uses TRBV2 and TRBJ1-1; D is uncertain. Germline CDR1 SNHLY, CDR2 FYNNEI. V dropped 8 bases and J dropped 0 bases, with 4 bases sitting between them. CDR3 length equals 11 residues. The CDR3 coding sequence is TGTGCCAGCCCGCTGAACACTGAAGCTTTCTTT. It translates to CASPLNTEAFF.